This T cell receptor (beta chain) comes out of a study of blood T cells in healthy people across ages. Notes on the study in general: Versus aged donors, long-lived donors had higher diversity and more naive CD4+ cells. Unsorted PBMC material precluded a definitive naive versus antigen-experienced comparison.

The second PCR ran roughly 6 to 11 cycles with a sample-barcoded 5' primer and J-beta primers. Carrying 12 random nucleotides, a template-switch adaptor labeled each individual cDNA molecule. TCRdb recomputed calls from the 5' RACE reads with MiXCR, one row per CDR3 protein. The sample includes about 640,000 distinct CDR3 sequences, around three fifths of them seen just once. Samples each had at least 5.5 micrograms of total RNA extracted. The CDR3 runs 15 residues. The V end lost 1 base, the J end lost 4 bases, and 16 bases lay between the germline ends. In germline, CDR1 is DFQATT, CDR2 SNEGSKA (reference sequence). This clonotype came up a few times. Its antigen is unknown.

The sequenced sample consisted of blood. The chain carries TRBV20-1 and TRBJ1-2; TRBD1 might be the D (6 bases). The sequence was collected from a man aged 55 to 69 in good health. CDR3 loop: CSARGGGGIIYGYTF. In DNA, the CDR3 is TGCAGTGCTAGAGGGGGAGGGGGTATTATCTATGGCTACACCTTC.